This T cell receptor (beta chain) was retrieved from a study of radiotherapy plus CTLA-4 blockade in lung cancer. Treatment of patients with chemo-refractory metastatic non-small-cell lung cancer consisted of focal radiation plus CTLA-4 blockade with ipilimumab. Trimming removed 6 bases from V and 0 bases from J, with 11 bases in between. Germline V lookup: CDR1 KGHSH, CDR2 LQKENI. The CDR3 is 15 amino acids. Comment on this clone: What it recognizes is unknown.

Study-wide points: Early clonal dynamics of blood T cells, together with interferon-beta, were reported as the best response predictor. Radiotherapy plus ipilimumab was followed by expansion in blood of tumor-derived TCR clones.

The method was immunoSEQ multiplex PCR; TCRdb's version includes in-frame clones alone and lacks a portion of them. The sample has over 60,000 clones, around 86% seen once. This TCR derives from a human donor with non-small cell lung cancer that progressed on radiotherapy plus ipilimumab. The chain couples TRBV18 to TRBJ1-4; the D is unclear. Specimen: peripheral blood, collected from a patient treated with radiotherapy plus ipilimumab. The CDR3 DNA is TGTGCCAGCTCCCAAAACTCTGCAACTAATGAAAAACTGTTTTTT. Its protein product is CASSQNSATNEKLFF.